This T cell receptor beta chain is from a study of OX40 agonist ivuxolimab in advanced cancers. Background for the entire study: The costimulatory receptor OX40 (CD134) was targeted by ivuxolimab, a fully human IgG2 agonistic monoclonal antibody. Among the roughly 50 dose-escalation patients, around 20 had hepatocellular carcinoma, approximately 15 melanoma, 9 renal cell carcinoma and 9 head and neck cancer. In the dose-escalation cohort, 82.7% of patients were male, and the mean age was approximately 60 years, with a range of roughly 20 to 85. Peripheral TCRbeta sequencing aimed to test whether ivuxolimab altered TCR sequence diversity and caused clonal T-cell expansion. Patients were allowed to have had prior anti-PD-1, anti-PD-L1 or anti-CTLA-4 therapy, and approximately 40% of the dose-escalation patients had previously received checkpoint inhibitors. Partial responses occurred in three dose-escalation patients: two with cutaneous melanoma and one with hepatocellular carcinoma. Intravenous ivuxolimab was administered to patients every 2 weeks at six dose levels: 0.01, 0.1, 0.3, 1.5, 3 and 10 mg/kg. The paper covers the monotherapy dose-escalation part of the phase I ivuxolimab trial, which included N ≈ 54 patients. Summary of the overall study and its limitations: After ivuxolimab, CD8+ T cells had more expanded clones than CD4+ T cells on average. Clonal expansion of both CD4+ and CD8+ blood T cells was observed from baseline to week 6 at doses 0.1 to 3.0 mg/kg. Low levels of normalized T-cell clonal expansion were also shown by some nonresponding patients. In partial responders in the 0.1-3.0 mg/kg groups, normalized peripheral clonal expansion was found to be among the lowest, especially among CD8+ T cells. The antigen specificity of the peripheral T cells that underwent clonal expansion was not determined.

Comment on this clone: What this receptor recognizes is not known. Nothing much larger sits one base from this clone, and base qualities are not available.

For sequencing of the TCRbeta CDR3 region, genomic DNA was extracted from the sorted cells. TCRbeta CDR3 regions were sequenced using the immunoSEQ Assay. In its TCRdb copy, this immuneACCESS table keeps in-frame sequences only and misses some clones. Where compared with another copy, unresolved V genes explain less than half of these, and the others have no known cause. The sample includes some 25,000 clones, with around 80% observed a single time. The top ten clones comprise 12% to 15% of the sample. Inclusive of the bounding cysteine and phenylalanine, the CDR3 is 14 residues long. Left in the record is the CDR3 DNA by itself, 42 bases read in frame from the first base. Unmatched junction bases come to 7, with V trimmed by 2 bases and J by 8 bases. The germline V gene sets CDR1 to SGHRS and CDR2 to YFSETQ. Patients with autoimmune disease history or receiving systemic immunosuppression were excluded from the trial. Peripheral blood for TCR sequencing was collected from all dose cohorts at baseline, on cycle 4 day 1, and on cycle 7 day 1. Samples came from an open-label, multicenter, first-in-human phase I dose-escalation trial of ivuxolimab. Adults with locally advanced or metastatic head and neck squamous cell, hepatocellular, melanoma or renal cell carcinoma were enrolled in the trial. CD4+ and CD8+ T cells were sorted separately from peripheral blood before TCR sequencing.

The source was CD4+ or CD8+ T cells sorted from blood, collected in a trial of the OX40 agonist ivuxolimab. This TCR was recovered from an adult with an advanced solid tumor such as melanoma, head and neck, liver or kidney cancer. In this chain, TRBV5-1 is recombined with TRBJ2-3; the junction holds 8 bases that match TRBD1. CDR3 loop: CASSFGTGEGTQYF. DNA sequence: TGCGCCAGCAGCTTCGGGACAGGAGAAGGTACGCAGTATTTT.